This T cell receptor (beta chain) was recorded in a study of blood T cell repertoires in COVID-19. The authors' processing: Researchers report that nucleated cell counts were estimated from reference gene primer amplification. TCRdb's copy holds only in-frame clones and misses some; the assay was immunoSEQ multiplex PCR. Clone size and V and J calls were adopted from that table, with D and trimming inferred from the DNA. The sample holds roughly 100,000 clones, roughly 81% seen once. Followed longitudinally, the Seattle patients had been enrolled during active infection. This receptor was obtained from a man aged 80 or over with COVID-19, enrolled during active disease. The source material was peripheral blood.

The DNA of the CDR3 is TGTGCCAGCTCACCAGGACAGCTCTACACTGAAGCTTTCTTT. As protein: CASSPGQLYTEAFF. The chain has TRBV18 and TRBJ1-1, with TRBD1 as a possible D gene (6 bases). The germline V gene has CDR1 KGHSH and CDR2 LQKENI. V lost 2 bases and J lost 3, with 10 bases in between. The CDR3 is made up of 14 amino acids.